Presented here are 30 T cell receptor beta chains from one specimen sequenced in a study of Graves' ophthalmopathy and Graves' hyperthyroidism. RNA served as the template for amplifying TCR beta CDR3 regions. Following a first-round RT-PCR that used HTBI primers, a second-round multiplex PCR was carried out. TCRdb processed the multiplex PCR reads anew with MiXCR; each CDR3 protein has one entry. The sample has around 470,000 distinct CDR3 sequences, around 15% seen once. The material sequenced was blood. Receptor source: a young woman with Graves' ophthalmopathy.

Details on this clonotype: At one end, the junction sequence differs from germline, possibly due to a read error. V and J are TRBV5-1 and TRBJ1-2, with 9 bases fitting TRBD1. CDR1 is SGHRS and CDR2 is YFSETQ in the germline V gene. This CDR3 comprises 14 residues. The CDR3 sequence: CASGQGSSNYGHTF. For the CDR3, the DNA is TGCGCCAGCGGACAGGGGAGTTCTAACTATGGCCACACCTTC.

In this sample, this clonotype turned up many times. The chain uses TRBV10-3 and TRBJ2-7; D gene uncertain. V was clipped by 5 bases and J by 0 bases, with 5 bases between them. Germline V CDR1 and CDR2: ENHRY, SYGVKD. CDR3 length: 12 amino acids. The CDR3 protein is CAISPASYEQYF. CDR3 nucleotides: TGTGCCATCAGTCCGGCCTCCTACGAGCAGTACTTC.

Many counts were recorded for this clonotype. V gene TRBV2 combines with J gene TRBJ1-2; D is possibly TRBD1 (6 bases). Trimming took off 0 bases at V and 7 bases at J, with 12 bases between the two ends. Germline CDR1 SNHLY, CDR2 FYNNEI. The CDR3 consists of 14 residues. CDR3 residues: CASSEAVGGSGYTF. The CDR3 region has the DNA TGTGCCAGCAGTGAAGCTGTGGGGGGCTCTGGCTACACCTTC. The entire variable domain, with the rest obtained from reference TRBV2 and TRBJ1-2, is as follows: EPEVTQTPSHQVTQMGQEVILRCVPISNHLYFYWYRQILGQKVEFLVSFYNNEISEKSEIFDDQFSVERPDGSNFTLKIRSTKLEDSAMYFCASSEAVGGSGYTFGSGTRLTVV.

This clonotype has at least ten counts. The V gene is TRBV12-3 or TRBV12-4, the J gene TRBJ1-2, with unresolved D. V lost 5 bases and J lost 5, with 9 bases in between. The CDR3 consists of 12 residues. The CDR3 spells CASSPKAYGYTF. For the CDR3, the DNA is TGTGCCAGCAGTCCGAAGGCTTATGGCTACACCTTC.

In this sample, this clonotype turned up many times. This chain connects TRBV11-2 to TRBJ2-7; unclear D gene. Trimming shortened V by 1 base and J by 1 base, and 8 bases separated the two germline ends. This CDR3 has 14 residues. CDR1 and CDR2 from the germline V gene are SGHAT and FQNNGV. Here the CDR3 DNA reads TGTGCCAGCAGCTTAGGGTGGCAGTCCTACGAGCAGTACTTC. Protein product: CASSLGWQSYEQYF.

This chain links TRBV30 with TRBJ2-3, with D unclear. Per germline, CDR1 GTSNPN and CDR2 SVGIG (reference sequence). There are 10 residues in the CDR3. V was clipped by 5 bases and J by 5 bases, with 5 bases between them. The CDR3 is CAWGLDTQYF. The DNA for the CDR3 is TGTGCCTGGGGTCTAGATACGCAGTATTTT.

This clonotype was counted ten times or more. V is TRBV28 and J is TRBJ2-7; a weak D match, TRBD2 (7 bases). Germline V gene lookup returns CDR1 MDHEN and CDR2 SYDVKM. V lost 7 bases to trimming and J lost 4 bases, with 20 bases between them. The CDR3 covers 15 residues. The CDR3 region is CASNGRGGSNYEQYF. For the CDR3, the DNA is TGTGCCAGCAATGGGAGGGGGGGATCTAATTACGAGCAGTACTTC.

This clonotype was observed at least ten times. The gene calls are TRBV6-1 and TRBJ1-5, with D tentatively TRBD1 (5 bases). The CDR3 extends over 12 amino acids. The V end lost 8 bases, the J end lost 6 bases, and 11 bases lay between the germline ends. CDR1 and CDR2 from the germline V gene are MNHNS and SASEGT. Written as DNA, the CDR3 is TGTGCCAGCCTACAGGAAGGTCAGCCCCAGCATTTT. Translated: CASLQEGQPQHF.

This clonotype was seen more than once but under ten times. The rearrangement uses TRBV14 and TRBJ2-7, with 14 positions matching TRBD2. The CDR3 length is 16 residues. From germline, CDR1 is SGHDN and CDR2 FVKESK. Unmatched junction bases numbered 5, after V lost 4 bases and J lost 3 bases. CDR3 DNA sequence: TGTGCCAGCAGCCTCGGGACTAGCGGGAGATACTACGAGCAGTACTTC. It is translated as CASSLGTSGRYYEQYF. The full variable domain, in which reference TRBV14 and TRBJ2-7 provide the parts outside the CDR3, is EAGVTQFPSHSVIEKGQTVTLRCDPISGHDNLYWYRRVMGKEIKFLLHFVKESKQDESGMPNNRFLAERTGGTYSTLKVQPAELEDSGVYFCASSLGTSGRYYEQYFGPGTRLTVT.

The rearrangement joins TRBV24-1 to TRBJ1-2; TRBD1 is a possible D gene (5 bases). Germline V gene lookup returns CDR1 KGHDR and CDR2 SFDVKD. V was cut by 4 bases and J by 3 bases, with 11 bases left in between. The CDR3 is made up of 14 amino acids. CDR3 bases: TGTGCCACCAGTGACTCCGGGACGGACTATGGCTACACCTTC. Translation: CATSDSGTDYGYTF.

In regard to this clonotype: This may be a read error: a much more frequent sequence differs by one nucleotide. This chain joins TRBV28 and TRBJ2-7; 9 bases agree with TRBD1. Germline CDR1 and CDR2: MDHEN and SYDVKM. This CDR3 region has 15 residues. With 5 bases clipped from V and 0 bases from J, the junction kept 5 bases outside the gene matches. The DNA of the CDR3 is TGTGCCAGCAGTCCGACAGGGGGAAGCTCCTACGAGCAGTACGTC. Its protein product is CASSPTGGSSYEQYV.

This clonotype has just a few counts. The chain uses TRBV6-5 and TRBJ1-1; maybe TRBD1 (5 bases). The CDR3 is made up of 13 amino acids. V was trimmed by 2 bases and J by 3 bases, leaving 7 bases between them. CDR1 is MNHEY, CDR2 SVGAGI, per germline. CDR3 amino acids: CASSYDSDTEAFF. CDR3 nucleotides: TGTGCCAGCAGTTACGACAGTGACACTGAAGCTTTCTTT.

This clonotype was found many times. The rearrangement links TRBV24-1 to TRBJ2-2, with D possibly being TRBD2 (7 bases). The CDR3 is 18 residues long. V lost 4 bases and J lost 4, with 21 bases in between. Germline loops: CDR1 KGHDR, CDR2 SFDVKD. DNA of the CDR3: TGTGCCACCAGTGAGGAAGGGGAGGGGGGTCCCAGCACCGGGGAGCTGTTTTTT. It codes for CATSEEGEGGPSTGELFF.

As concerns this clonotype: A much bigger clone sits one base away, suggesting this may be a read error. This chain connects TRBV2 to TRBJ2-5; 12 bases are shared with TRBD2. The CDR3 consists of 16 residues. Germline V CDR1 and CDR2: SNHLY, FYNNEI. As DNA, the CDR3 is TGTGCCAGCAGTAGGGCTAGCGGGGGGGCAGGAGAGACCAAGTACTTC. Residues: CASSRASGGAGETKYF.

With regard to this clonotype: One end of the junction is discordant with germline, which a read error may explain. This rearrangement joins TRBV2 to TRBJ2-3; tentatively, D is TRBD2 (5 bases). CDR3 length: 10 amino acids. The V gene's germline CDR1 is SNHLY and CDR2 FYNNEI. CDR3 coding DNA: TGTGTCAGCGGACCTGATACGCAGTATTTT. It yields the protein CVSGPDTQYF.

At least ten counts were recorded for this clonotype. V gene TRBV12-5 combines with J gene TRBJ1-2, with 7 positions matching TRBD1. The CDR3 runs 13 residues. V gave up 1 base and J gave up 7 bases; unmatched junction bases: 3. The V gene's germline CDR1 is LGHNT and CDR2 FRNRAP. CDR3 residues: CASGLAPGGGYTF. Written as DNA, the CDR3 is TGTGCTAGTGGTTTGGCCCCAGGGGGTGGCTACACCTTC.

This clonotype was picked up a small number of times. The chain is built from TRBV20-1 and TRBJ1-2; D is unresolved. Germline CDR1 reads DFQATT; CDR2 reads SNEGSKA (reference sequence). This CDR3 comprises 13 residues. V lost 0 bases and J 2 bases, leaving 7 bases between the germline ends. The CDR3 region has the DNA TGCAGTGCTAGAGAGAACCGGAACTATGGCTACACCTTC. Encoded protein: CSARENRNYGYTF.

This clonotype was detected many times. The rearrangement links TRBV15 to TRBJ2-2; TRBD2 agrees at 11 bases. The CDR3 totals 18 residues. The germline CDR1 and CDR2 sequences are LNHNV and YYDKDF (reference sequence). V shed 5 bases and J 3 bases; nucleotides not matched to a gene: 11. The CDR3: CATSYAGTSGRYTGELFF. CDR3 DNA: TGTGCCACCAGCTACGCCGGGACTAGCGGACGGTACACCGGGGAGCTGTTTTTT.

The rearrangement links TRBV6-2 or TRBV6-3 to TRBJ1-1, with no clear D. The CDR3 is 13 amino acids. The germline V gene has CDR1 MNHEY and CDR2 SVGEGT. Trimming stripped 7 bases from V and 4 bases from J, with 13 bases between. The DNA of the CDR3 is TGTGCCAGCACTCAGAGTATCGGCACTGAAGCTTTCTTT. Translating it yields CASTQSIGTEAFF.

The CDR3 protein is CAWIVGNTEAFF. The CDR3 DNA sequence: TGTGCCTGGATTGTGGGGAACACTGAAGCTTTCTTT. The V gene is TRBV30, the J gene TRBJ1-1; D gene uncertain. Per the germline V gene, CDR1 is GTSNPN and CDR2 is SVGIG (reference sequence). This CDR3 is built from 12 residues. V gave up 4 bases and J gave up 1 base, with 7 bases separating them.

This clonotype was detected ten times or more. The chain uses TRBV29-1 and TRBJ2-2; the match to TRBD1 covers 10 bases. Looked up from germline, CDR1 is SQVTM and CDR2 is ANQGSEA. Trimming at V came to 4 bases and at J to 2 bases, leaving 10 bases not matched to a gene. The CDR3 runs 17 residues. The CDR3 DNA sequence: TGCAGCGTTGGAGTGGGACAGGGGATATCAAACACCGGGGAGCTGTTTTTT. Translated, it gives CSVGVGQGISNTGELFF.

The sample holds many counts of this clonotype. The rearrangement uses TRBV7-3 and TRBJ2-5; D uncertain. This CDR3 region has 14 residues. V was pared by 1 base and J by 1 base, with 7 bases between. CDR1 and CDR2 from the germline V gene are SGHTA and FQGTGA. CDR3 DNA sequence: TGTGCCAGCAGCTTAAACCCATTCCAAGAGACCCAGTACTTC. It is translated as CASSLNPFQETQYF.

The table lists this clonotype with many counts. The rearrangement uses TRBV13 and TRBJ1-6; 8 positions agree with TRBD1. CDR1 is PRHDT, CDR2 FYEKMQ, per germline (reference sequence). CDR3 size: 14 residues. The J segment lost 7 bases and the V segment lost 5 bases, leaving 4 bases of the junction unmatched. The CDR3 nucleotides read TGTGCCAGCAGCGCAAGACAGGGGAATTCACCCCTCCACTTT. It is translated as CASSARQGNSPLHF. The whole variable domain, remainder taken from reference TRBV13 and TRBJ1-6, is AAGVIQSPRHLIKEKRETATLKCYPIPRHDTVYWYQQGPGQDPQFLISFYEKMQSDKGSIPDRFSAQQFSDYHSELNMSSLELGDSALYFCASSARQGNSPLHFGNGTRLTVT.

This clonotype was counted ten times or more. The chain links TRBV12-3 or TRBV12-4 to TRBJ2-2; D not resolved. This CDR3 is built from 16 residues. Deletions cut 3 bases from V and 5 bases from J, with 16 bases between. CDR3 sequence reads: CASSLQSLRLTGELFF. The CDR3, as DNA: TGTGCCAGCAGTTTGCAATCGCTTAGGCTGACCGGGGAGCTGTTTTTT.

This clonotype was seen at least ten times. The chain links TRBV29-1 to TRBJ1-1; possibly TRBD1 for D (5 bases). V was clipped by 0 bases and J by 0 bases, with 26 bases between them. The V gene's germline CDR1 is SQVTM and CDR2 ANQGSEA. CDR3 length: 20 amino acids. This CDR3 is CSVEDTPGQVLGDLNTEAFF. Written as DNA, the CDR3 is TGCAGCGTTGAAGACACACCGGGGCAGGTCCTCGGAGACTTGAACACTGAAGCTTTCTTT. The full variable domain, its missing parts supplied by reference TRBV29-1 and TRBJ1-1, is SAVISQKPSRDICQRGTSLTIQCQVDSQVTMMFWYRQQPGQSLTLIATANQGSEATYESGFVIDKFPISRPNLTFSTLTVSNMSPEDSSIYLCSVEDTPGQVLGDLNTEAFFGQGTRLTVV.

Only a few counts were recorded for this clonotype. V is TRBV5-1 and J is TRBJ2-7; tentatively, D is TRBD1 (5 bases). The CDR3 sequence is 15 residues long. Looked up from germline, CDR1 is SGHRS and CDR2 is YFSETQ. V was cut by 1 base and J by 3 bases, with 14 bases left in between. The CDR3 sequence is CASSLMTRGIYEQYF. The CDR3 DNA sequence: TGCGCCAGCAGCTTGATGACAAGGGGCATCTACGAGCAGTACTTC. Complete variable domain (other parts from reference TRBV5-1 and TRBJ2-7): KAGVTQTPRYLIKTRGQQVTLSCSPISGHRSVSWYQQTPGQGLQFLFEYFSETQRNKGNFPGRFSGRQFSNSRSEMNVSTLELGDSALYLCASSLMTRGIYEQYFGPGTRLTVT.

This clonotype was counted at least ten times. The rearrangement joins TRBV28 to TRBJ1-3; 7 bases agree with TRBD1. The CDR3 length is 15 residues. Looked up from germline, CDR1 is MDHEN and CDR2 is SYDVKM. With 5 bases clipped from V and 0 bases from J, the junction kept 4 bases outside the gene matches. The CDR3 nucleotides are TGTGCCAGCAGTGAGGGACAGATCTCTGGAAACACCATATATTTT. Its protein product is CASSEGQISGNTIYF.

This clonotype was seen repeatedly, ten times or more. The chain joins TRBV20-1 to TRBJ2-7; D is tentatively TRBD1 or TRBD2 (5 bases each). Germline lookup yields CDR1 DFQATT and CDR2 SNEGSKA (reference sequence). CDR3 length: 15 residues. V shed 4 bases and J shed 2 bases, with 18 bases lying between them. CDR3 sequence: CSAKGMMGTPYEQYF. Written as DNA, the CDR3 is TGCAGTGCTAAGGGGATGATGGGGACCCCCTACGAGCAGTACTTC.

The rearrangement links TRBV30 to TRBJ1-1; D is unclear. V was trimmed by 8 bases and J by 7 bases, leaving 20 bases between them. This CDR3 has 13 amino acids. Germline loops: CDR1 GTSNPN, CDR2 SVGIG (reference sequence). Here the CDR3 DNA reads TGTGCCGGAGAGGTAGGTCAAGGGAATGAAGCTTTCTTT. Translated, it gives CAGEVGQGNEAFF.

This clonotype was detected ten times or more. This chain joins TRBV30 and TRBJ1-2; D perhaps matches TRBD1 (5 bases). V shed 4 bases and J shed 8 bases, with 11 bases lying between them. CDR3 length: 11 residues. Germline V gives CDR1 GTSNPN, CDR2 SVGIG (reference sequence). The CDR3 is CAWNQPGGYTF. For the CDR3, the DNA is TGTGCCTGGAACCAACCAGGGGGCTACACCTTC.